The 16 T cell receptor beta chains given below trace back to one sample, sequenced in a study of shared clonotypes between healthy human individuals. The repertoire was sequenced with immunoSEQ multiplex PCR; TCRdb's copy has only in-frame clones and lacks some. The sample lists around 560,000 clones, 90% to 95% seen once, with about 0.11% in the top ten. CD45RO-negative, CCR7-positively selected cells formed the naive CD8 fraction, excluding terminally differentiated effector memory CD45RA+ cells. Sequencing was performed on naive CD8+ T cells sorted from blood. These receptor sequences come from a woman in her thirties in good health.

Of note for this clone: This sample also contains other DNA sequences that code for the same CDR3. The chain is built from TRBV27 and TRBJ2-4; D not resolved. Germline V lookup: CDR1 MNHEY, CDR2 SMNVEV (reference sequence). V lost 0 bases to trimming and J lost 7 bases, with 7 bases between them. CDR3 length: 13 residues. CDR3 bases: TGTGCCAGCAGTTTATCGGCTAAGAACATTCAGTACTTC. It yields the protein CASSLSAKNIQYF.

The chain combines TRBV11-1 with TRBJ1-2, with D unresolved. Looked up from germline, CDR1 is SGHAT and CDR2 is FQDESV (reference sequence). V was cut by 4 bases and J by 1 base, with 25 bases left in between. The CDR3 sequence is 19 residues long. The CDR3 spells CASSSNFGTDPTYNYGYTF. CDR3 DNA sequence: TGTGCCAGCAGCTCAAATTTCGGAACGGACCCGACGTATAACTATGGCTACACCTTC.

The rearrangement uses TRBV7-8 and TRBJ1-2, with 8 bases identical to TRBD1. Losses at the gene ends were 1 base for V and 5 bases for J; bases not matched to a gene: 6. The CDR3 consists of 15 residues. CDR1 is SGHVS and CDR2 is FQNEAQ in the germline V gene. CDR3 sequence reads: CASSLEDREGYGYTF. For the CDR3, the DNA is TGTGCCAGCAGCTTAGAGGACAGGGAGGGGTATGGCTACACCTTC.

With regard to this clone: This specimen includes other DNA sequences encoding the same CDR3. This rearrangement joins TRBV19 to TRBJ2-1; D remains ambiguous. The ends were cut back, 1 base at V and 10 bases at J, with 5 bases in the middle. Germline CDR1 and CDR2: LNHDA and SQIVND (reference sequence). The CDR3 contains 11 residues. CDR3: CASSIGGEQFF. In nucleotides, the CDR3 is TGTGCCAGTAGTATAGGGGGAGAGCAGTTCTTC.

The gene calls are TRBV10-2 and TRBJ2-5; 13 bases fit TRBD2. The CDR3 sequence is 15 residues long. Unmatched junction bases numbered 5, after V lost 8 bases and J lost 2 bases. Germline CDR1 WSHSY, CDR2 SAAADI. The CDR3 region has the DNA TGCGCCAGCGGGACTAGCGGGACCCATCAAGAGACCCAGTACTTC. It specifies CASGTSGTHQETQYF.

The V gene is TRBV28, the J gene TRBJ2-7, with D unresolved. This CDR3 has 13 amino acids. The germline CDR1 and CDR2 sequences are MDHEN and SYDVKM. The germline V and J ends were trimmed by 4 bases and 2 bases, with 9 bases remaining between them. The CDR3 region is CASSSWQTYEQYF. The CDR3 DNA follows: TGTGCCAGCAGTTCTTGGCAGACCTACGAGCAGTACTTC. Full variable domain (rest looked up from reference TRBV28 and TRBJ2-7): DVKVTQSSRYLVKRTGEKVFLECVQDMDHENMFWYRQDPGLGLRLIYFSYDVKMKEKGDIPEGYSVSREKKERFSLILESASTNQTSMYLCASSSWQTYEQYFGPGTRLTVT.

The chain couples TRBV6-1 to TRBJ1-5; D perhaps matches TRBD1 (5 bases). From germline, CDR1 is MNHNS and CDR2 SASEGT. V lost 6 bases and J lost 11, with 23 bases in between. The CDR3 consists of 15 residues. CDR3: CASSLRTGSAGAQHF. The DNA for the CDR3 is TGTGCCAGCAGCTTGAGGACGGGCTCGGCGGGGGCCCAGCATTTT.

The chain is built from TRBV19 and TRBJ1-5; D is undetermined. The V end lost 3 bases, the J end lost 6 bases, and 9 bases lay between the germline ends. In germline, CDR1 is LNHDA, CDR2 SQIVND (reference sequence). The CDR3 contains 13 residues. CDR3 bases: TGTGCCAGTAGTATTCGTATGGGTCAGCCCCAGCATTTT. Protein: CASSIRMGQPQHF.

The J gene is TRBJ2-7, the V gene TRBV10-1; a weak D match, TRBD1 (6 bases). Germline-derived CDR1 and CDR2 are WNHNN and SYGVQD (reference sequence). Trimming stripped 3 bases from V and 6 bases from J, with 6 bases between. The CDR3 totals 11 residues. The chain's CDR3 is CASSDRGEQYF. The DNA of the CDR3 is TGCGCCAGCAGTGACAGGGGCGAGCAGTACTTC.

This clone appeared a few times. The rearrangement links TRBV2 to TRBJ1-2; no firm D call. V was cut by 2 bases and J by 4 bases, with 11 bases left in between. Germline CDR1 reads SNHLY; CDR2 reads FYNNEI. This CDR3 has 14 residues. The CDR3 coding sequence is TGTGCCAGCAGTGAAACGACCGGCGGCTATGGCTACACCTTC. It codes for CASSETTGGYGYTF.

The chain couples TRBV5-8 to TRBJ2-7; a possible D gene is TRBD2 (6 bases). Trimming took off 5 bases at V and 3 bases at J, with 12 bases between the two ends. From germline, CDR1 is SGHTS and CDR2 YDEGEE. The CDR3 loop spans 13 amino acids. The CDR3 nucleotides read TGTGCCAGCAGTAGGAGGGCCCACTACGAGCAGTACTTC. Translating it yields CASSRRAHYEQYF.

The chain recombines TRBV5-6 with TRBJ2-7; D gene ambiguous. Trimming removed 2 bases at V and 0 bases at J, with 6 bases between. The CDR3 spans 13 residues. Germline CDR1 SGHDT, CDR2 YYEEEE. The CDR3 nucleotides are TGTGCCAGCAGCTTCAGCCCCTCCTACGAGCAGTACTTC. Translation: CASSFSPSYEQYF.

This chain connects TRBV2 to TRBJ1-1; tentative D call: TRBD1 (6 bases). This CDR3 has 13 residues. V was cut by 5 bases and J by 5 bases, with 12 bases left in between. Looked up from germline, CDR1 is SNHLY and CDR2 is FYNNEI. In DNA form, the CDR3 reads TGTGCCAGCAGTTCGGCAGGGGCAACTGAAGCTTTCTTT. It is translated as CASSSAGATEAFF.

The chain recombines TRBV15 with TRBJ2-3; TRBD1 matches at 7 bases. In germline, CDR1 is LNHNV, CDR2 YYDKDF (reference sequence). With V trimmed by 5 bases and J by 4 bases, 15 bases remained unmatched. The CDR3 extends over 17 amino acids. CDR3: CATSQLQGPGGSDTQYF. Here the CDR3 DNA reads TGTGCCACCAGCCAACTACAGGGCCCAGGGGGATCAGATACGCAGTATTTT.

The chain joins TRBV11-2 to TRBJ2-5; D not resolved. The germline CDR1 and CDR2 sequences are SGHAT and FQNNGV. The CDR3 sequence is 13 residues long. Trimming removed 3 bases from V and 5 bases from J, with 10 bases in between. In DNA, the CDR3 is TGTGCCAGCAGCTTTATCCAATTGGAGACCCAGTACTTC. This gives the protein CASSFIQLETQYF.

CDR3 residues: CASSLGGGYEQYF. CDR3 bases: TGTGCCAGCAGCTTAGGTGGGGGGTACGAGCAGTACTTC. The V gene is TRBV7-6, the J gene TRBJ2-7; perhaps TRBD2 as D (6 bases). This CDR3 is 13 amino acids long. Germline V CDR1 and CDR2: SGHVS, FNYEAQ. The V end was cut by 1 base, the J end by 4 bases, with 8 bases between.